A selection of T cell receptor beta chains follows, all from one sample in a study of T cells and Merkel cell carcinoma outcomes. Data came from immunoSEQ multiplex PCR; TCRdb stores just in-frame clones and leaves some out. The sample has around 180 clones; over 85% are singletons. Sequenced: tumor tissue from Merkel cell carcinoma. These receptors originate from a human donor with Merkel cell carcinoma. CDR3s include the opening cysteine and the closing phenylalanine or tryptophan. A D gene is named only where the DNA matches it firmly. Size values are once, few and many counts, or a class for expanded clones, and some rows have none.

d_gene: TRBD1
abundance: -
v_gene: TRBV25-1
j_gene: TRBJ1-6
CDR3nt: TGTGCCAGCAGGAGGGACAGGGGGATTTCACCCCTCCACTTT
CDR3aa: CASRRDRGISPLHF

d_gene: -
abundance: -
v_gene: TRBV18
j_gene: TRBJ1-1
CDR3nt: TGTGCCAGCTCACCCAACACTGAAGCTTTCTTT
CDR3aa: CASSPNTEAFF

d_gene: -
abundance: -
v_gene: TRBV7-9
j_gene: TRBJ2-1
CDR3nt: TGTGCCAGCAGCTTGCGCGGGTCCCTTGTCAATGAGCAGTTCTTC
CDR3aa: CASSLRGSLVNEQFF

d_gene: -
abundance: -
v_gene: TRBV5-1
j_gene: TRBJ2-7
CDR3nt: TGCGCCAGCAGCCTGGGAGTCTCCTACGAGCAGTACTTC
CDR3aa: CASSLGVSYEQYF

d_gene: -
abundance: -
v_gene: TRBV28
j_gene: TRBJ2-3
CDR3nt: TGTGCCAGCAGTCGGGCGGGGAGGACAGATACGCAGTATTTT
CDR3aa: CASSRAGRTDTQYF

d_gene: TRBD1
abundance: -
v_gene: TRBV11-3
j_gene: TRBJ1-3
CDR3nt: TGTGCCAGCAGCCGGTTGACAGGGGATAACTCTGGAAACACCATATATTTT
CDR3aa: CASSRLTGDNSGNTIYF

d_gene: TRBD2
abundance: -
v_gene: TRBV6-6
j_gene: TRBJ2-3
CDR3nt: TGTGCCAGCAGTTACCGGGGAGGGGAAGGAGATACGCAGTATTTT
CDR3aa: CASSYRGGEGDTQYF

d_gene: -
abundance: -
v_gene: TRBV5-1
j_gene: TRBJ2-3
CDR3nt: TGCGCCAGCAGCTTGAGCCCGTCTGATGGAGATACGCAGTATTTT
CDR3aa: CASSLSPSDGDTQYF

d_gene: TRBD1
abundance: few
v_gene: TRBV6-5
j_gene: TRBJ1-5
CDR3nt: TGTGCCAGCAGTTGGGACAGGGATCGTCAGCCCCAGCATTTT
CDR3aa: CASSWDRDRQPQHF

d_gene: -
abundance: -
v_gene: TRBV7-2
j_gene: TRBJ2-7
CDR3nt: TGTGCCAGCAGCTTAGTGAGCAGTTCTAGGGGCTACGAGCAGTACTTC
CDR3aa: CASSLVSSSRGYEQYF

d_gene: TRBD2
abundance: -
v_gene: TRBV11-2
j_gene: TRBJ2-2
CDR3nt: TGTGCCAGCAGCTTAGGGCGGGGGGGATATATCGGGGAGCTGTTTTTT
CDR3aa: CASSLGRGGYIGELFF

d_gene: -
abundance: -
v_gene: TRBV4-2
j_gene: TRBJ2-1
CDR3nt: TGTGCCAGCAGCCAAGGACTTGTCTACAATGAGCAGTTCTTC
CDR3aa: CASSQGLVYNEQFF

d_gene: -
abundance: -
v_gene: TRBV12-5
j_gene: TRBJ2-2
CDR3nt: TGTGCTAGTGGTGACGGACAGACTTTCACCGGGGAGCTGTTTTTT
CDR3aa: CASGDGQTFTGELFF

d_gene: -
abundance: -
v_gene: TRBV19
j_gene: TRBJ2-1
CDR3nt: TGTGCCAGTAGTCCACTTAGCGCCGCTGAGCAGTTCTTC
CDR3aa: CASSPLSAAEQFF

d_gene: TRBD2
abundance: -
v_gene: TRBV7-9
j_gene: TRBJ2-1
CDR3nt: TGTGCCAGCAGCTTAGGGACTAGCCGTTATGAGCAGTTCTTC
CDR3aa: CASSLGTSRYEQFF

d_gene: TRBD1
abundance: -
v_gene: TRBV27
j_gene: TRBJ2-7
CDR3nt: TGTGCCAGCAGTACAGGGGGGTACTCCTACGAGCAGTACTTC
CDR3aa: CASSTGGYSYEQYF

d_gene: TRBD2
abundance: -
v_gene: TRBV4-2
j_gene: TRBJ2-5
CDR3nt: TGTGCCAGCAGCCCGTCGGGTAGCGGGGGGCTGGAGACCCAGTACTTC
CDR3aa: CASSPSGSGGLETQYF

d_gene: -
abundance: -
v_gene: TRBV10-3
j_gene: TRBJ1-2
CDR3nt: TGTGCCATCAGTGAAGGGGACTATGGCTACACCTTC
CDR3aa: CAISEGDYGYTF